Presented here are 25 T cell receptor beta chains from one specimen sequenced in a study of blood T cell repertoires in COVID-19. Sequencing used immunoSEQ multiplex PCR; TCRdb keeps in-frame clones, though not all of them. The sample contains nearly 350,000 clones, about four fifths of which appear only once. The sequenced sample was peripheral blood. The receptor set was obtained from a man in his thirties or forties with active or convalescent COVID-19.

This clone was picked up one time. The genes are TRBV15 and TRBJ2-7; 7 bases agree with TRBD2. The CDR3 extends over 15 amino acids. Germline loops: CDR1 LNHNV, CDR2 YYDKDF (reference sequence). J gave up 0 bases and V 8 bases, and 10 bases lay outside the gene matches. The CDR3 sequence is CATGGVSGTSYEQYF. Written as DNA, the CDR3 is TGTGCCACCGGGGGGGTGAGCGGTACCTCCTACGAGCAGTACTTC.

V usage is TRBV25-1 and J usage is TRBJ2-7; D is possibly TRBD1 (6 bases). V lost 4 bases, J lost 6 bases, and 19 bases lay in between. The CDR3 spans 15 residues. Per germline, CDR1 MGHDK and CDR2 SYGVNS. Here the CDR3 reads CASSGRRDTYGEQYF. In nucleotides, the CDR3 is TGTGCCAGCAGTGGTCGCCGGGACACCTACGGCGAGCAGTACTTC.

The chain's CDR3 is CASSSTLGGNQPQHF. CDR3 bases: TGTGCCAGCAGTTCGACCCTAGGCGGAAATCAGCCCCAGCATTTT. This sequence joins TRBV6-5 and TRBJ1-5; D is ambiguous. Trimming removed 4 bases from V and 4 bases from J, with 14 bases in between. This CDR3 spans 15 amino acids. Germline V gene sequence: CDR1 MNHEY, CDR2 SVGAGI.

This clone came up once. The V gene is TRBV12-3 or TRBV12-4, the J gene TRBJ1-6, with a tentative D call TRBD1 (5 bases). This CDR3 contains 12 residues. V was trimmed by 6 bases and J by 10 bases, leaving 10 bases between them. The DNA of the CDR3 is TGTGCCAGCAGGGCGGGGGAATCACCCCTCCACTTT. Translated, it gives CASRAGESPLHF.

This chain joins TRBV29-1 and TRBJ2-5; D perhaps matches TRBD2 (6 bases). The CDR3 is made up of 11 amino acids. Germline CDR1 reads SQVTM; CDR2 reads ANQGSEA. The V gene lost 4 bases and the J gene lost 4 bases, with 7 bases spanning the gap. CDR3 amino acids: CSVGEAETQYF. DNA of the CDR3: TGCAGCGTTGGGGAGGCAGAGACCCAGTACTTC.

The CDR3 coding sequence is TGTGCCAGCAGCGGACCGGGGGACTTCCTCGGGGAGCTGTTTTTT. It translates to CASSGPGDFLGELFF. The chain is built from TRBV5-5 and TRBJ2-2; D possibly corresponds to TRBD2 (6 bases). The CDR3 contains 15 residues. The V gene's germline CDR1 is SGHKS and CDR2 YYEKEE (reference sequence). Trimming removed 4 bases from V and 7 bases from J, with 17 bases in between.

The chain links TRBV19 to TRBJ2-7; the D gene is possibly TRBD1 (5 bases). The CDR3 covers 14 residues. Germline lookup yields CDR1 LNHDA and CDR2 SQIVND (reference sequence). V was trimmed by 1 base and J by 5 bases, leaving 12 bases between them. CDR3 DNA sequence: TGTGCCAGTAGTATAGGTCCAGGGCGCCACGAGCAGTACTTC. The encoded protein is CASSIGPGRHEQYF.

The chain is built from TRBV7-2 and TRBJ2-5; 10 nucleotides agree with TRBD2. Germline CDR1 reads SGHTA; CDR2 reads FQGNSA. After removal of 3 bases from V and 2 bases from J, the junction contained 0 bases not matched to a gene. This CDR3 region has 14 residues. The CDR3 here is CASSFSGGQETQYF. The CDR3 DNA is TGTGCCAGCAGCTTTAGCGGGGGGCAAGAGACCCAGTACTTC. Full variable domain (outside the CDR3, taken from reference TRBV7-2 and TRBJ2-5): GAGVSQSPSNKVTEKGKDVELRCDPISGHTALYWYRQSLGQGLEFLIYFQGNSAPDKSGLPSDRFSAERTGGSVSTLTIQRTQQEDSAVYLCASSFSGGQETQYFGPGTRLLVL.

The chain is built from TRBV28 and TRBJ2-2; D is unresolved. Trimming shortened V by 6 bases and J by 0 bases, and 11 bases separated the two germline ends. The CDR3 consists of 15 residues. Per the germline V gene, CDR1 is MDHEN and CDR2 is SYDVKM. Here the CDR3 reads CASSSRKPNTGELFF. CDR3 nucleotide sequence: TGTGCCAGCAGCTCTAGGAAGCCGAACACCGGGGAGCTGTTTTTT. The whole variable domain, remainder taken from reference TRBV28 and TRBJ2-2, is DVKVTQSSRYLVKRTGEKVFLECVQDMDHENMFWYRQDPGLGLRLIYFSYDVKMKEKGDIPEGYSVSREKKERFSLILESASTNQTSMYLCASSSRKPNTGELFFGEGSRLTVL.

The V call is TRBV19, the J call TRBJ2-3; 7 nucleotides line up with TRBD2. The CDR3 runs 16 residues. CDR1 LNHDA and CDR2 SQIVND come from the germline V gene (reference sequence). The V and J ends lost 7 bases and 0 bases, in that order; junction bases with no gene match: 10. CDR3 residues: CASTSGGGPSTDTQYF. The CDR3 nucleotides read TGTGCCAGTACGAGTGGCGGGGGACCTAGCACAGATACGCAGTATTTT.

The rearrangement links TRBV28 to TRBJ1-6; possibly TRBD1 for D (6 bases). This CDR3 comprises 16 residues. Germline V gene sequence: CDR1 MDHEN, CDR2 SYDVKM. Trimming pared 5 bases from V and 6 bases from J, leaving 17 bases between. The CDR3 DNA reads as TGTGCCAGCAGTCGGGCAGGGGCTACTTTTAATTCACCCCTCCACTTT. Protein product: CASSRAGATFNSPLHF.

The V gene is TRBV4-3, the J gene TRBJ1-1; D unclear. This CDR3 is 13 amino acids long. Trimming shortened V by 2 bases and J by 0 bases, and 4 bases separated the two germline ends. CDR1 LGHNA and CDR2 YSLEER come from the germline V gene. CDR3 sequence (DNA): TGCGCCAGCAGCCAATATGTGAACACTGAAGCTTTCTTT. Its protein product is CASSQYVNTEAFF.

The chain joins TRBV7-3 to TRBJ2-1; D ambiguous. CDR1 is SGHTA and CDR2 is FQGTGA in the germline V gene. The CDR3 sequence is 16 residues long. Trimming removed 5 bases at V and 9 bases at J, with 23 bases between. The CDR3 reads CASSTAPQARSGEQFF. The CDR3 coding sequence is TGTGCCAGCAGCACCGCGCCCCAAGCCCGATCAGGTGAGCAGTTCTTC.

The rearrangement links TRBV4-1 to TRBJ2-3; 8 bases are a match to TRBD2. The length of the CDR3 is 15 residues. The germline CDR1 and CDR2 sequences are MGHRA and YSYEKL. J lost 1 base, V lost 4 bases, and 4 bases had no gene match. CDR3 sequence reads: CASSPPGGGTDTQYF. The CDR3 nucleotides read TGCGCCAGCAGCCCCCCCGGGGGGGGCACAGATACGCAGTATTTT.

This chain connects TRBV18 to TRBJ1-1; no clear D gene. The V gene's germline CDR1 is KGHSH and CDR2 LQKENI. V was trimmed by 3 bases and J by 1 base, leaving 9 bases between them. This CDR3 region has 14 residues. DNA of the CDR3: TGTGCCAGCTCACCGGCCAGTTGGAACACTGAAGCTTTCTTT. It encodes CASSPASWNTEAFF.

The rearrangement uses TRBV5-6 and TRBJ1-4, with D possibly matching TRBD1 (6 bases). CDR3 length: 16 amino acids. Germline CDR1 is SGHDT and CDR2 is YYEEEE. Trimming left V 4 bases short and J 4 bases short, with 17 bases between. Here the CDR3 reads CASSARPTGLNEKLFF. For the CDR3, the DNA is TGTGCCAGCAGCGCTAGACCGACAGGCCTTAATGAAAAACTGTTTTTT.

This clone was observed many times. The chain uses TRBV9 and TRBJ2-7; tentatively, D is TRBD2 (6 bases). Trimming removed 3 bases at V and 0 bases at J, with 10 bases between. CDR1 is SGDLS and CDR2 is YYNGEE in the germline V gene. This CDR3 has 14 residues. CDR3 in amino acids: CASSERDFSYEQYF. The CDR3 DNA is TGTGCCAGCAGCGAGAGGGACTTCTCCTACGAGCAGTACTTC.

The CDR3 loop is CASSFRPVNEQFF. For the CDR3, the DNA is TGTGCCAGCAGCTTTCGTCCGGTGAATGAGCAGTTCTTC. The chain has TRBV11-3 and TRBJ2-1, with D hard to call. V lost 3 bases and J 7 bases, leaving 10 bases between the germline ends. Germline-derived CDR1 and CDR2 are SGHNT and YENEEA. CDR3 length: 13 amino acids.

The chain uses TRBV5-4 and TRBJ2-7, with 9 bases identical to TRBD1. The CDR3 runs to 14 residues. The germline V gene has CDR1 SGHNT and CDR2 YYREEE (reference sequence). The V segment lost 2 bases and the J segment 4 bases; nucleotides outside the gene matches: 4. The CDR3 region has the DNA TGTGCCAGCAGCTTAGGACAGGGGCCGTACGAGCAGTACTTC. Amino acid sequence: CASSLGQGPYEQYF.

The chain links TRBV4-1 to TRBJ2-2; D is perhaps TRBD1 (6 bases). The CDR3 contains 14 residues. Per the germline V gene, CDR1 is MGHRA and CDR2 is YSYEKL. Trimming cost V 3 bases and J 3 bases, with 8 bases left between them. CDR3 coding DNA: TGCGCCAGCAGCCACCAGGGGTACACCGGGGAGCTGTTTTTT. It translates to CASSHQGYTGELFF.

The V call is TRBV3-1 (or the pseudogene TRBV3-2), the J call TRBJ2-2; weak D call: TRBD2 (6 bases). Germline values: CDR1 LGHDT, CDR2 YNNKEL (reference sequence). The germline V and J ends were trimmed by 0 bases and 5 bases, with 13 bases remaining between them. The CDR3 covers 16 residues. The CDR3 DNA follows: TGTGCCAGCAGCCAAGAAAATACTGGGGGGACCGGGGAGCTGTTTTTT. It is translated as CASSQENTGGTGELFF.

The V call is TRBV7-3, the J call TRBJ2-6; D might be TRBD1 (6 bases). The CDR3 is 17 residues long. Germline lookup yields CDR1 SGHTA and CDR2 FQGTGA. V lost 5 bases and J lost 0, with 14 bases in between. CDR3: CASSTREGHSGANVLTF. The DNA of the CDR3 is TGTGCCAGCAGCACTAGAGAGGGACACTCTGGGGCCAACGTCCTGACTTTC.

This chain joins TRBV5-1 and TRBJ2-3; TRBD1 is a possible D gene (6 bases). The germline gives CDR1 SGHRS, CDR2 YFSETQ. The CDR3 has 16 residues. V dropped 0 bases and J dropped 5 bases, with 16 bases sitting between them. The CDR3 is CASSLVGASAGDTQYF. The CDR3 DNA reads TGCGCCAGCAGCTTGGTGGGGGCCTCTGCGGGAGATACGCAGTATTTT.

The gene calls are TRBV5-5 and TRBJ2-3, with 16 bases identical to TRBD2. Germline trimming cut 5 bases from V and 3 bases from J; bases unmatched to any gene: 12. The CDR3 spans 19 residues. Germline V gives CDR1 SGHKS, CDR2 YYEKEE (reference sequence). This CDR3 is CASSTRPGLAGGPTDTQYF. The CDR3 nucleotides are TGTGCCAGCAGTACTCGACCGGGACTAGCGGGAGGGCCGACAGATACGCAGTATTTT.

This clone has just one count. The rearrangement joins TRBV7-9 to TRBJ2-7, with TRBD1 as a possible D gene (6 bases). This CDR3 region has 14 residues. Germline values: CDR1 SEHNR, CDR2 FQNEAQ (reference sequence). The V gene lost 7 bases and the J gene lost 6 bases, with 19 bases spanning the gap. CDR3 sequence: CASISYTGNGEQYF. The CDR3 nucleotides are TGTGCCAGCATCTCCTATACAGGGAATGGCGAGCAGTACTTC.